Shown below are 20 T cell receptor beta chains from a single sample sequenced in a study of T cell responses to AZD1222 COVID-19 vaccine. The method was immunoSEQ multiplex PCR; TCRdb's version includes in-frame clones alone and lacks a portion of them. The data contain around 110,000 clones, 80% to 95% of them seen just once; the ten biggest clones take up about 6.8%. Sequenced material: peripheral blood, taken 28 days after the second AZD1222 dose. These receptors were taken from an adult who received the AZD1222 COVID-19 vaccine.

The chain employs TRBV4-3 and TRBJ1-1; no clear D gene. This CDR3 region has 15 residues. CDR1 is LGHNA and CDR2 is YSLEER in the germline V gene. V lost 1 base to trimming and J lost 5 bases, with 14 bases between them. The CDR3 nucleotides are TGCGCCAGCAGCCAAGCATCAGCCACGGGGACTGAAGCTTTCTTT. Its protein product is CASSQASATGTEAFF.

V and J are TRBV19 and TRBJ2-7; 10 bases match TRBD1. CDR1 LNHDA and CDR2 SQIVND come from the germline V gene (reference sequence). The CDR3 has 17 residues. The V gene end was trimmed by 6 bases and the J gene end by 3 bases; junction bases not matched to a gene: 14. The CDR3 DNA follows: TGTGCCAGTAGGGAAATCGAGTCGGGACAGGGGTGCTACGAGCAGTACTTC. Residues: CASREIESGQGCYEQYF.

The genes are TRBV4-1 and TRBJ1-2; no clear D gene. The CDR3 covers 15 residues. Looked up from germline, CDR1 is MGHRA and CDR2 is YSYEKL. The V end lost 1 base, the J end lost 2 bases, and 11 bases lay between the germline ends. CDR3 region: CASSQVPSRNYGYTF. The CDR3 DNA is TGCGCCAGCAGCCAAGTTCCGTCACGGAACTATGGCTACACCTTC.

The rearrangement uses TRBV18 and TRBJ2-1, with D unclear. V lost 3 bases, J lost 4 bases, and 7 bases lay in between. The CDR3 has 13 residues. CDR1 is KGHSH, CDR2 LQKENI, per germline. This chain's CDR3 is CASSPDFYNEQFF. Written as DNA, the CDR3 is TGTGCCAGCTCACCCGACTTTTACAATGAGCAGTTCTTC.

The chain uses TRBV12-3 or TRBV12-4 and TRBJ1-5; tentatively, D is TRBD1 (6 bases). Deletions cut 5 bases from V and 7 bases from J, with 12 bases between. This CDR3 spans 13 amino acids. The CDR3, as DNA: TGTGCCAGCAGTCACTCAGGGGAGCAGCCCCAGCATTTT. This gives the protein CASSHSGEQPQHF.

CDR3 bases: TGTGCCAGCAGGCCGGAGGAACTGAACACTGAAGCTTTCTTT. This translates into CASRPEELNTEAFF. The V call is TRBV7-9, the J call TRBJ1-1; D uncertain. The CDR3 runs to 14 residues. CDR1 SEHNR and CDR2 FQNEAQ come from the germline V gene (reference sequence). Deletions cut 6 bases from V and 0 bases from J, with 11 bases between. Combining the CDR3 with reference TRBV7-9 and TRBJ1-1 gives the whole variable domain DTGVSQNPRHKITKRGQNVTFRCDPISEHNRLYWYRQTLGQGPEFLTYFQNEAQLEKSRLLSDRFSAERPKGSFSTLEIQRTEQGDSAMYLCASRPEELNTEAFFGQGTRLTVV.

CDR3 protein: CASSIRGAADYGYTF. The CDR3 DNA follows: TGTGCCAGCAGCATAAGAGGGGCAGCGGACTATGGCTACACCTTC. V is TRBV9 and J is TRBJ1-2, with D possibly matching TRBD1 (5 bases). Trimming took 4 bases from V and 3 from J, leaving 16 bases between them. Germline-derived CDR1 and CDR2 are SGDLS and YYNGEE. The CDR3 loop spans 15 amino acids.

This chain links TRBV5-4 with TRBJ2-7; 11 positions agree with TRBD2. V lost 0 bases and J lost 6; bases outside the gene matches: 2. This CDR3 has 14 residues. Germline CDR1 is SGHNT and CDR2 is YYREEE (reference sequence). This CDR3 reads CASSLGLAGGEQYF. The CDR3 nucleotides are TGTGCCAGCAGCTTGGGGCTAGCGGGAGGCGAGCAGTACTTC.

This clone was seen only once. V is TRBV7-6 and J is TRBJ2-7; the D is unclear. The germline gives CDR1 SGHVS, CDR2 FNYEAQ. The CDR3 runs to 13 residues. V lost 0 bases, J lost 4 bases, and 7 bases lay in between. The CDR3 here is CASSLAQTYEQYF. For the CDR3, the DNA is TGTGCCAGCAGCTTAGCCCAAACATACGAGCAGTACTTC.

V and J are TRBV6-5 and TRBJ1-6; 9 bases are shared with TRBD1. Germline assignment: CDR1 MNHEY and CDR2 SVGAGI. The CDR3 length is 15 residues. With 5 bases clipped from V and 8 bases from J, the junction kept 7 bases outside the gene matches. The CDR3 DNA reads TGTGCCAGCAGTACAGGACAGGGGAGTGATTCACCCCTCCACTTT. Its protein product is CASSTGQGSDSPLHF.

The rearrangement joins TRBV5-1 to TRBJ2-1, with 9 bases that match TRBD1. The CDR3 is 16 residues long. Per germline, CDR1 SGHRS and CDR2 YFSETQ. Trimming at V came to 5 bases and at J to 1 base, leaving 7 bases not matched to a gene. The CDR3: CASSFTGGASYNEQFF. CDR3 DNA sequence: TGCGCCAGCAGTTTCACAGGGGGCGCATCCTACAATGAGCAGTTCTTC.

The chain carries TRBV18 and TRBJ1-6; TRBD1 is a possible D gene (5 bases). Germline values: CDR1 KGHSH, CDR2 LQKENI. V lost 4 bases and J lost 5, with 9 bases in between. This CDR3 has 14 amino acids. The CDR3 spells CASSRDGHNSPLHF. The CDR3 DNA sequence: TGTGCCAGCTCACGGGACGGCCATAATTCACCCCTCCACTTT.

The rearrangement joins TRBV6-5 to TRBJ1-2; D is uncertain. Germline CDR1 MNHEY, CDR2 SVGAGI. The V gene lost 8 bases and the J gene lost 4 bases, with 8 bases spanning the gap. This CDR3 spans 11 amino acids. The CDR3 DNA sequence: TGTGCCAGCGTGAGCTCCTATGGCTACACCTTC. Protein product: CASVSSYGYTF.

In this sample, this clone turned up once. V is TRBV14 and J is TRBJ1-1; D unclear. CDR1 and CDR2 from the germline V gene are SGHDN and FVKESK. The CDR3 has 11 amino acids. V gave up 2 bases and J gave up 2 bases, with 0 bases separating them. For the CDR3, the DNA is TGTGCCAGCAGCCAAAACACTGAAGCTTTCTTT. It specifies CASSQNTEAFF.

The chain combines TRBV28 with TRBJ1-5; the D gene is possibly TRBD1 (6 bases). The germline gives CDR1 MDHEN, CDR2 SYDVKM. The CDR3 has 14 residues. The V gene lost 6 bases and the J gene lost 2 bases, with 11 bases spanning the gap. The CDR3 sequence: CASRGGAGNQPQHF. CDR3 DNA sequence: TGTGCCAGCAGGGGGGGCGCAGGCAATCAGCCCCAGCATTTT.

The rearrangement joins TRBV18 to TRBJ2-7; D unresolved. Trimming removed 2 bases from V and 1 base from J, with 12 bases in between. The length of the CDR3 is 15 residues. Germline lookup yields CDR1 KGHSH and CDR2 LQKENI. The CDR3 reads CASSPSRLGSYEQYF. The CDR3 nucleotides read TGTGCCAGCTCACCATCCAGACTCGGTTCCTACGAGCAGTACTTC.

The chain couples TRBV2 to TRBJ2-3, with 10 bases identical to TRBD1. Germline assignment: CDR1 SNHLY and CDR2 FYNNEI. The CDR3 covers 15 residues. V was clipped by 4 bases and J by 2 bases; unmatched bases: 3. The CDR3 is CASSGQGANTDTQYF. Written as DNA, the CDR3 is TGTGCCAGCAGTGGACAGGGGGCTAACACAGATACGCAGTATTTT.

V is TRBV7-9 and J is TRBJ1-2; D ambiguous. Looked up from germline, CDR1 is SEHNR and CDR2 is FQNEAQ (reference sequence). This CDR3 has 12 amino acids. Trimming left V 5 bases short and J 8 bases short, with 12 bases between. For the CDR3, the DNA is TGTGCCAGCAGCCCGGCGGAAATCGGCTACACCTTC. Translation: CASSPAEIGYTF.

This chain connects TRBV15 to TRBJ1-5, with D possibly TRBD1 on 5 matching bases. The CDR3 consists of 17 residues. V was shortened by 4 bases and J by 4 bases, with 20 bases between the two germline ends. CDR1 and CDR2 from the germline V gene are LNHNV and YYDKDF (reference sequence). The CDR3 here is CATSTPTWGRRNQPQHF. The CDR3 DNA sequence: TGTGCCACCAGCACCCCCACGTGGGGGAGGAGAAATCAGCCCCAGCATTTT.

V and J are TRBV28 and TRBJ1-4; D not resolved. From germline, CDR1 is MDHEN and CDR2 SYDVKM. V lost 5 bases and J 3 bases, leaving 13 bases between the germline ends. The CDR3 has 15 residues. The DNA of the CDR3 is TGTGCCAGCAGTCCACCCGGGAGCCCTAATGAAAAACTGTTTTTT. Translated, it gives CASSPPGSPNEKLFF.